A single sample is the source of the 19 T cell receptor beta chains below, sequenced in a study of healthy donors' naive CD4 and CD8 T cells. TCR libraries were built from about 520 ng of total RNA by linear amplification. One entry per CDR3 protein results from TCRdb running MiXCR on the reads. The repertoire holds about 180,000 distinct CDR3 sequences, with over 60% as singletons. Sequences were obtained from naive CD4+ and CD8+ T cells sorted from blood, pooled from several donors. The receptors originated from a pool of human donors in good health; the sample pools cells from several healthy donors.

This chain joins TRBV18 and TRBJ2-7; TRBD2 agrees at 7 bases. J gave up 7 bases and V 6 bases, and 9 bases lay outside the gene matches. The CDR3 runs to 13 residues. Germline CDR1 and CDR2: KGHSH and LQKENI. CDR3 DNA: TGTGCCAGCTCCCGGGGGGAAAAGAGGGAGCAGTACTTC. This encodes CASSRGEKREQYF.

The chain employs TRBV6-5 and TRBJ2-3, with D unclear. CDR3 length equals 13 residues. V was pared by 2 bases and J by 8 bases, with 11 bases between. In germline, CDR1 is MNHEY, CDR2 SVGAGI. The CDR3 DNA reads TGTGCCAGCAGTTACGTTTCGCCCGGTACGCAGTATTTT. Residues: CASSYVSPGTQYF.

The chain uses TRBV29-1 and TRBJ1-2; unclear D gene. CDR1 and CDR2 (germline): SQVTM, ANQGSEA. V was pared by 7 bases and J by 5 bases, with 14 bases between. The CDR3 totals 12 residues. CDR3 region: CSATGSRYGYTF. The DNA of the CDR3 is TGCAGCGCAACCGGGTCTAGATATGGCTACACCTTC.

This clonotype was seen more than once but under ten times. This sequence joins TRBV19 and TRBJ2-6; 7 positions agree with TRBD1. The CDR3 covers 14 residues. V lost 7 bases, J lost 2 bases, and 2 bases stayed unmatched. Germline CDR1 is LNHDA and CDR2 is SQIVND (reference sequence). The CDR3 reads CASNDRAGANVLTF. Written as DNA, the CDR3 is TGTGCCAGTAACGACAGGGCTGGGGCCAACGTCCTGACTTTC.

This clonotype was seen only a few times. The junction does not match germline at one end; this may be a read error. This chain joins TRBV29-1 and TRBJ1-1; D unresolved. From germline, CDR1 is SQVTM and CDR2 ANQGSEA. The CDR3 has 8 residues. The CDR3 is CSTGDSLF. As DNA, the CDR3 is TGCAGCACGGGAGACTCCCTTTTT.

The chain joins TRBV5-1 to TRBJ2-7; 9 bases fit TRBD1. This CDR3 is 17 amino acids long. V was pared by 0 bases and J by 2 bases, with 9 bases of the junction left unmatched. Germline CDR1 reads SGHRS; CDR2 reads YFSETQ. Here the CDR3 reads CASSLGTGDAYTYEQYF. DNA of the CDR3: TGCGCCAGCAGCTTGGGGACAGGGGACGCGTACACCTACGAGCAGTACTTC.

The V call is TRBV5-1, the J call TRBJ1-2; 7 bases match TRBD1. The CDR3 sequence is 14 residues long. V was pared by 3 bases and J by 4 bases, with 6 bases of the junction left unmatched. Germline CDR1 and CDR2: SGHRS and YFSETQ. The CDR3 sequence is CASSSNRGSYGYTF. DNA of the CDR3: TGCGCCAGCAGCTCCAACAGGGGCAGCTATGGCTACACCTTC.

The chain combines TRBV19 with TRBJ1-2; 12 bases are shared with TRBD1. From germline, CDR1 is LNHDA and CDR2 SQIVND (reference sequence). This CDR3 has 16 amino acids. V lost 7 bases to trimming and J lost 2 bases; unmatched junction nucleotides: 8. The CDR3 sequence: CASTSGTGGANYGYTF. The CDR3 coding sequence is TGTGCCAGTACCTCCGGGACAGGGGGCGCGAACTATGGCTACACCTTC. The whole variable domain, filled in from reference TRBV19 and TRBJ1-2, reads DGGITQSPKYLFRKEGQNVTLSCEQNLNHDAMYWYRQDPGQGLRLIYYSQIVNDFQKGDIAEGYSVSREKKESFPLTVTSAQKNPTAFYLCASTSGTGGANYGYTFGSGTRLTVV.

The rearrangement uses TRBV13 and TRBJ1-1, with a weak D call TRBD1 (6 bases). The CDR3 sequence is 14 residues long. Germline V gene lookup returns CDR1 PRHDT and CDR2 FYEKMQ (reference sequence). Trimming shortened V by 0 bases and J by 3 bases, and 8 bases separated the two germline ends. Written as DNA, the CDR3 is TGTGCCAGCAGCTTAGGCACAGGGCACACTGAAGCTTTCTTT. Amino acids: CASSLGTGHTEAFF. Based on the CDR3 plus reference TRBV13 and TRBJ1-1, the full variable domain is AAGVIQSPRHLIKEKRETATLKCYPIPRHDTVYWYQQGPGQDPQFLISFYEKMQSDKGSIPDRFSAQQFSDYHSELNMSSLELGDSALYFCASSLGTGHTEAFFGQGTRLTVV.

V usage is TRBV6-5 and J usage is TRBJ2-3, with TRBD1 matching 9 bases. Germline CDR1 MNHEY, CDR2 SVGAGI. V lost 5 bases and J lost 4; bases outside the gene matches: 10. This CDR3 region has 16 residues. The CDR3 DNA reads TGTGCCAGCAGTCCCCTGGGACAGGGAGGTTCAGATACGCAGTATTTT. Its protein is CASSPLGQGGSDTQYF.

The count of this clonotype is one. The V and J genes are TRBV19 and TRBJ2-2; possibly TRBD2 for D (5 bases). V was clipped by 5 bases and J by 6 bases, with 10 bases between them. The V gene's germline CDR1 is LNHDA and CDR2 SQIVND (reference sequence). This CDR3 is 13 amino acids long. DNA for the CDR3: TGTGCCAGTAGTGTCGGGGATCCCGGGGAGCTGTTTTTT. Its translation: CASSVGDPGELFF.

This rearrangement joins TRBV6-2 or TRBV6-3 to TRBJ2-1, with D perhaps matching TRBD1 (5 bases). The V end lost 4 bases, the J end lost 3 bases, and 10 bases lay between the germline ends. Germline assignment: CDR1 MNHEY and CDR2 SVGEGT. This CDR3 is 14 amino acids long. In nucleotides, the CDR3 is TGTGCCAGCAGTTTGACAGTTAGCTACAATGAGCAGTTCTTC. Its translation is CASSLTVSYNEQFF.

V and J are TRBV6-2 or TRBV6-3 and TRBJ2-5; 7 bases line up with TRBD1. V trimming: 5 bases; J trimming: 2 bases; junction bases outside the gene matches: 8. Germline CDR1 and CDR2: MNHEY and SVGEGT. CDR3 length equals 15 residues. The DNA of the CDR3 is TGTGCCAGCAGTGAGGGACAGACTCCACAAGAGACCCAGTACTTC. The encoded protein is CASSEGQTPQETQYF.

The chain recombines TRBV30 with TRBJ2-7, with TRBD2 matching over 9 bases. Germline CDR1 is GTSNPN and CDR2 is SVGIG (reference sequence). The CDR3 is 14 amino acids. V dropped 4 bases and J dropped 6; count of bases not matched to a gene: 10. The CDR3 loop is CAWMSGTSPSEQYF. The CDR3 nucleotides read TGTGCCTGGATGTCGGGGACTAGCCCCTCCGAGCAGTACTTC.

This clonotype showed up just once. This sequence joins TRBV6-6 and TRBJ1-1, with 11 bases fitting TRBD1. The CDR3 is 13 amino acids. Germline V gene data show CDR1 as MNHNY and CDR2 as SVGAGI (reference sequence). V dropped 5 bases and J dropped 12; count of bases not matched to a gene: 8. For the CDR3, the DNA is TGTGCCAGCAGTCAACGGTGGGACAGGGGGACTTTCTTT. Residues: CASSQRWDRGTFF.

The chain uses TRBV4-2 and TRBJ2-1, with TRBD1 matching 7 bases. Losses at the gene ends were 4 bases for V and 10 bases for J; bases not matched to a gene: 4. This CDR3 spans 12 amino acids. Germline V gene data show CDR1 as LGHNA and CDR2 as YNFKEQ. The CDR3 loop is CASSPDRREQFF. The CDR3 DNA reads TGTGCCAGCAGCCCGGACAGGAGGGAGCAGTTCTTC.

The chain employs TRBV29-1 and TRBJ1-4; possible D gene TRBD1, 6 bases. V shed 4 bases and J shed 7 bases, with 19 bases lying between them. CDR3 length: 15 amino acids. Germline values: CDR1 SQVTM, CDR2 ANQGSEA. CDR3 residues: CSVAGETGTGEKLFF. CDR3 nucleotides: TGCAGCGTTGCCGGGGAGACAGGCACGGGTGAAAAACTGTTTTTT. Looking up the rest from reference TRBV29-1 and TRBJ1-4 gives the full variable domain: SAVISQKPSRDICQRGTSLTIQCQVDSQVTMMFWYRQQPGQSLTLIATANQGSEATYESGFVIDKFPISRPNLTFSTLTVSNMSPEDSSIYLCSVAGETGTGEKLFFGSGTQLSVL.

The chain couples TRBV15 to TRBJ1-2; no definite D call. Germline values: CDR1 LNHNV, CDR2 YYDKDF (reference sequence). Between the trimmed V and J ends, which lost 0 bases and 2 bases, there was a span of 7 bases. The length of the CDR3 is 14 residues. The CDR3 nucleotides are TGTGCCACCAGCAGAGATCAAGGGAACTATGGCTACACCTTC. This sequence encodes CATSRDQGNYGYTF. The entire variable domain, with the rest obtained from reference TRBV15 and TRBJ1-2, is as follows: DAMVIQNPRYQVTQFGKPVTLSCSQTLNHNVMYWYQQKSSQAPKLLFHYYDKDFNNEADTPDNFQSRRPNTSFCFLDIRSPGLGDTAMYLCATSRDQGNYGYTFGSGTRLTVV.

This chain joins TRBV12-3 or TRBV12-4 and TRBJ1-1, with D maybe TRBD1 (5 bases). CDR3 size: 12 residues. V dropped 6 bases and J dropped 7 bases, with 12 bases sitting between them. CDR3 residues: CASRDSGLEAFF. The CDR3, as DNA: TGTGCCAGCAGGGACTCAGGGCTTGAAGCTTTCTTT.